This T cell receptor beta chain was sequenced in a study of Ad26.COV2.S vaccination and SARS-CoV-2 variants. Study-level background: Intramuscular Ad26.COV2.S doses were given once or twice, 56 days apart. Study results and caveats: Spike-specific TCR breadth was greater in vaccine than placebo recipients.

The data were produced by immunoSEQ multiplex PCR, yet TCRdb's version contains in-frame clones alone and is incomplete. The sample has about 350,000 clones, about 88% seen once. With respect to this clone: The antigen remains undetermined.

V was cut by 2 bases and J by 0 bases, with 8 bases left in between. Germline values: CDR1 ENHRY, CDR2 SYGVKD. CDR3 size: 15 residues. Noted treatment: over 15 received Ad26.COV2.S at low or high dose, single or two shots; a few received placebo; per-sample allocation not given. After the first vaccine or placebo injection, samples were drawn on day 63. A Boston donor was an adult aged 18-55 years. V usage is TRBV10-3 and J usage is TRBJ2-4; D might be TRBD2 (5 bases). The sequenced sample was peripheral blood, obtained in a trial of Ad26.COV2.S vaccine versus placebo. The receptor comes from a person between 18 and 65 years old who received the Ad26.COV2.S COVID-19 vaccine or a placebo. The CDR3 DNA reads as TGTGCCATCAGTGAGGGAGGACTAGCCAAAAACATTCAGTACTTC. Translation: CAISEGGLAKNIQYF.